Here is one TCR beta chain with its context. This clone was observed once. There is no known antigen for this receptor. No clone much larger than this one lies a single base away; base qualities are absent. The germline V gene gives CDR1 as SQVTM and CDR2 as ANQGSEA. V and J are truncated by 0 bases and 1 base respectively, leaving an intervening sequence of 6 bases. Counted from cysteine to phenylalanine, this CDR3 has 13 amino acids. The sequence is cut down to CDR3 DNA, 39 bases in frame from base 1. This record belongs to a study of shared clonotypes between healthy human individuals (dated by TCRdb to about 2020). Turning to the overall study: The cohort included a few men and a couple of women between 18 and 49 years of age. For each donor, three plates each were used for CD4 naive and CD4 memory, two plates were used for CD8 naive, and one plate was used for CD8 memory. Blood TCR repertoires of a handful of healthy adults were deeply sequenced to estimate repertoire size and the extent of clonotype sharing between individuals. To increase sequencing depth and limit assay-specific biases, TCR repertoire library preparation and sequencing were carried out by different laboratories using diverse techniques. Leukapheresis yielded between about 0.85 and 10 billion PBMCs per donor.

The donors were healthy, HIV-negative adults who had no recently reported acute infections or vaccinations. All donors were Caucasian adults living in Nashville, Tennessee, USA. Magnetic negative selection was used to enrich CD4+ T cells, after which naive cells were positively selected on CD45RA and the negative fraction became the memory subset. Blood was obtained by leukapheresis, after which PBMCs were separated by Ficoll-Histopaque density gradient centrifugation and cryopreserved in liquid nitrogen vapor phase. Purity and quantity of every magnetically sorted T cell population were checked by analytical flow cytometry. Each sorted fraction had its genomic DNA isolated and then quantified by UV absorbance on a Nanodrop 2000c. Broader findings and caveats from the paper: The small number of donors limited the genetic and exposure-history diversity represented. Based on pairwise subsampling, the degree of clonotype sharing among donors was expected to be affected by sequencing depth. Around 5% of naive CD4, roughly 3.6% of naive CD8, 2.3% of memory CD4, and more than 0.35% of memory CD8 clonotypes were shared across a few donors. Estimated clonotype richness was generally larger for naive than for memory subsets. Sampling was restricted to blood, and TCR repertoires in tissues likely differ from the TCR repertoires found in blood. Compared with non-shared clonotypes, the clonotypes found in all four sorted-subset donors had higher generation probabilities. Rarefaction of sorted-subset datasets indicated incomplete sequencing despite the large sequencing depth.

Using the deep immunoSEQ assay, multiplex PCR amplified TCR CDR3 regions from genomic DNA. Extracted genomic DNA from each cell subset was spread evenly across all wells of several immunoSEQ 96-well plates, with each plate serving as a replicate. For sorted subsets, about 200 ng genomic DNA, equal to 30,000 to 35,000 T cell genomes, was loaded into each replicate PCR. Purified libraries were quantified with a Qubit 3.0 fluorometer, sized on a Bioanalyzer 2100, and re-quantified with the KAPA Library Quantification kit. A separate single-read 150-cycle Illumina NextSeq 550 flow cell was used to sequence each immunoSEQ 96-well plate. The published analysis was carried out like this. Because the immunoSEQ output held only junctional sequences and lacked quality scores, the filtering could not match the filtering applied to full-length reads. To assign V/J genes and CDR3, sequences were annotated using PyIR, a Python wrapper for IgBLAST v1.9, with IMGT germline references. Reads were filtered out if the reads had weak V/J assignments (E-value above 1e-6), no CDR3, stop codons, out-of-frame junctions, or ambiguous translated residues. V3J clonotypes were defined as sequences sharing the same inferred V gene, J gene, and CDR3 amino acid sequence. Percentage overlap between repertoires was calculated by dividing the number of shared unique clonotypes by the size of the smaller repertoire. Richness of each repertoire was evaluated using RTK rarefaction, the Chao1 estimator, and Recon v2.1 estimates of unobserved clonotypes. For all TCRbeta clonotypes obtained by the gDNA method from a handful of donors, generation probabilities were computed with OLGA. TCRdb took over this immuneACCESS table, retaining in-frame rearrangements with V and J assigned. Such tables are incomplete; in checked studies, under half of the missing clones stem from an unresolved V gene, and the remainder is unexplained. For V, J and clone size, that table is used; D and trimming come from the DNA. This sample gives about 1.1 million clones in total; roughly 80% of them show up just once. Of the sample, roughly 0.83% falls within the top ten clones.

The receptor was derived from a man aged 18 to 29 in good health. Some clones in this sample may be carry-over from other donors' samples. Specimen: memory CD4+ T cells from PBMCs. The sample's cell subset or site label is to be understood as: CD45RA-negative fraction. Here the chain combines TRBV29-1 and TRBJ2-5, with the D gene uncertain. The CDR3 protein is CSVEDLGQETQYF. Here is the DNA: TGCAGCGTTGAAGACCTGGGCCAAGAGACCCAGTACTTC.